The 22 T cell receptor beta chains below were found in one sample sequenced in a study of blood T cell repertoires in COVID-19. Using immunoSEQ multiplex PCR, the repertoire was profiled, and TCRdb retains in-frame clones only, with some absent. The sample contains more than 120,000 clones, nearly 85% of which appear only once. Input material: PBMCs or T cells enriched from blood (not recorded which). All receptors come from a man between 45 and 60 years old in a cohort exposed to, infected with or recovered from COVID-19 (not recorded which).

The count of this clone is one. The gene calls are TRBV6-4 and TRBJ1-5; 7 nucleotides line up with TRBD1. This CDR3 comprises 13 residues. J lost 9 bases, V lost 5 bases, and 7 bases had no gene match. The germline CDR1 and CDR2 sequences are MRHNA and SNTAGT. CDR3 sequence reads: CASSTGATGPQHF. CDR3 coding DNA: TGTGCCAGCAGTACAGGGGCCACTGGGCCCCAGCATTTT.

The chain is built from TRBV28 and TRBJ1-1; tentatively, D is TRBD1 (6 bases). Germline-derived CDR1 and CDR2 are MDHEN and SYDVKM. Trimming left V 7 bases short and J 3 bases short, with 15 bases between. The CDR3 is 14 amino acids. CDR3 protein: CASIPWGGHTEAFF. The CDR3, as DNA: TGTGCCAGCATCCCTTGGGGGGGGCACACTGAAGCTTTCTTT.

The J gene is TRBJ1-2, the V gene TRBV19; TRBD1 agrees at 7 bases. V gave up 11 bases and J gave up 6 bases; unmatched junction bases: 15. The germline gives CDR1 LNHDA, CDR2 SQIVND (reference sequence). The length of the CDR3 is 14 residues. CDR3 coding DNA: TGTGCCTGTTCCCGGGACAGTTCGTGGAATGGCTACACCTTC. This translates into CACSRDSSWNGYTF.

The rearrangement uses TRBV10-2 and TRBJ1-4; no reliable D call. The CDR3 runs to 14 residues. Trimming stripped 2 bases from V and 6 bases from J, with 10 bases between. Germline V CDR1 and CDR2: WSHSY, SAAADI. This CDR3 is CASSEVARDEKLFF. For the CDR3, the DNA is TGCGCCAGCAGTGAGGTGGCTAGAGATGAAAAACTGTTTTTT.

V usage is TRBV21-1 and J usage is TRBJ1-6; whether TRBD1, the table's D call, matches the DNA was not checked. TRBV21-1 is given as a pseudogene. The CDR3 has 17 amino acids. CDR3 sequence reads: CANNPTGQGGWYSPLHF. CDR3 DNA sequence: TGTGCCAACAACCCTACGGGACAGGGCGGTTGGTATTCACCCCTCCACTTT.

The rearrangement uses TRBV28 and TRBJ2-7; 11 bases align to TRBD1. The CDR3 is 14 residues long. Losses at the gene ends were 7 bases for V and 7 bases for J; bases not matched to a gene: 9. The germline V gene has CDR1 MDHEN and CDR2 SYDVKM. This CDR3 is CASNSDRGPWEQYF. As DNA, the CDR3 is TGTGCCAGCAACTCGGACAGGGGGCCTTGGGAGCAGTACTTC.

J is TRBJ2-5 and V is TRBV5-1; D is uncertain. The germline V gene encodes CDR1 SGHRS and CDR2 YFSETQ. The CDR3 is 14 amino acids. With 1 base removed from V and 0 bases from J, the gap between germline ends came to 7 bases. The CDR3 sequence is CASSLLADQETQYF. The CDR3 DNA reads TGCGCCAGCAGCTTGCTGGCAGACCAAGAGACCCAGTACTTC.

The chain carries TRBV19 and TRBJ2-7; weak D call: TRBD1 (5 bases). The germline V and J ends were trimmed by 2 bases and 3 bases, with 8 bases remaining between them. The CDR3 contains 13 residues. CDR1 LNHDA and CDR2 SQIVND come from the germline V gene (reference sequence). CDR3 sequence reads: CASSINRNYEQYF. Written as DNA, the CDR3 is TGTGCCAGTAGTATAAACAGGAACTACGAGCAGTACTTC. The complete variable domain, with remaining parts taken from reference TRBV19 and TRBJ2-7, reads DGGITQSPKYLFRKEGQNVTLSCEQNLNHDAMYWYRQDPGQGLRLIYYSQIVNDFQKGDIAEGYSVSREKKESFPLTVTSAQKNPTAFYLCASSINRNYEQYFGPGTRLTVT.

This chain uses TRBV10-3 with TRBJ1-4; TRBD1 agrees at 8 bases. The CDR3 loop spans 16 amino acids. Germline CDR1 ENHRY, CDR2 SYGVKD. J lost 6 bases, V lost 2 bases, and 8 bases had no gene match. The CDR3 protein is CAISEGQGLRDEKLFF. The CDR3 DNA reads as TGTGCCATCAGTGAGGGACAGGGCCTGCGTGATGAAAAACTGTTTTTT.

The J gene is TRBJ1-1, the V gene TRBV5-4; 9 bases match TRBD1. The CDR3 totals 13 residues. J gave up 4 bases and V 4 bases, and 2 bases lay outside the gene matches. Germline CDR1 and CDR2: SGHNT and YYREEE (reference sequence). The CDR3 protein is CASSKTGGTEAFF. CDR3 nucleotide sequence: TGTGCCAGCAGCAAGACAGGGGGCACTGAAGCTTTCTTT. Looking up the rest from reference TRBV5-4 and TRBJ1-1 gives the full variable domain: ETGVTQSPTHLIKTRGQQVTLRCSSQSGHNTVSWYQQALGQGPQFIFQYYREEENGRGNFPPRFSGLQFPNYSSELNVNALELDDSALYLCASSKTGGTEAFFGQGTRLTVV.

CDR3 in amino acids: CASRRQVSEAFF. CDR3 DNA: TGTGCCAGCAGGCGCCAGGTCTCTGAAGCTTTCTTT. V is TRBV12-3 or TRBV12-4 and J is TRBJ1-1, with D unclear. V was clipped by 6 bases and J by 6 bases, with 11 bases between them. The CDR3 contains 12 residues.

This CDR3 is CASSYRTSDNEQFF. DNA for the CDR3: TGTGCCAGCAGTTACCGGACTAGTGATAATGAGCAGTTCTTC. The chain couples TRBV6-2 or TRBV6-3 to TRBJ2-1; 7 nucleotides match TRBD2. CDR1 and CDR2 (germline): MNHEY, SVGEGT. Trimming took 2 bases from V and 7 from J; bases not matched to a gene: 5. The CDR3 loop spans 14 amino acids.

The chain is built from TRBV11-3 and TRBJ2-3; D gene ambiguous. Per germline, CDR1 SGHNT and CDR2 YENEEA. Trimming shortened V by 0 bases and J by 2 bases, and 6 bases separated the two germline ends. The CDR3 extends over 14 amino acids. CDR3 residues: CASSLEQNTDTQYF. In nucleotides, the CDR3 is TGTGCCAGCAGCTTAGAACAGAACACAGATACGCAGTATTTT.

DNA of the CDR3: TGTGCCAGCAGCCGGGACAGGGGAGAGCAGTACTTC. Encoded protein: CASSRDRGEQYF. The chain combines TRBV3-1 (or the pseudogene TRBV3-2) with TRBJ2-7, with 10 bases fitting TRBD1. The CDR3 totals 12 residues. Looked up from germline, CDR1 is LGHDT and CDR2 is YNNKEL (reference sequence). With 4 bases clipped from V and 7 bases from J, the junction kept 1 base outside the gene matches.

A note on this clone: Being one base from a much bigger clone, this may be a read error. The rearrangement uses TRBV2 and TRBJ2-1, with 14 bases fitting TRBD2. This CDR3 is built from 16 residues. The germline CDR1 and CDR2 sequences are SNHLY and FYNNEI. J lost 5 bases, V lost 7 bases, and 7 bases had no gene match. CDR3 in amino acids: CASNGTSGGPDNEQFF. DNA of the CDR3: TGTGCCAGCAACGGGACTAGCGGGGGCCCTGACAATGAGCAGTTCTTC.

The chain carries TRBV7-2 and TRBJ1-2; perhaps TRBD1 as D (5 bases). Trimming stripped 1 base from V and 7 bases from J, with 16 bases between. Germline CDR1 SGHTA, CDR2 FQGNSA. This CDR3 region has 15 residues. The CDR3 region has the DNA TGTGCCAGCAGCTTAGTTTCGGACAAGTGGGGTGGCTACACCTTC. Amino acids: CASSLVSDKWGGYTF.

CDR3 amino acids: CASSPSVGAGNTIYF. The DNA for the CDR3 is TGTGCCAGCTCACCCTCCGTGGGAGCGGGAAACACCATATATTTT. V and J are TRBV18 and TRBJ1-3; no firm D call. Germline V gene sequence: CDR1 KGHSH, CDR2 LQKENI. Trimming stripped 3 bases from V and 4 bases from J, with 13 bases between. This CDR3 spans 15 amino acids.

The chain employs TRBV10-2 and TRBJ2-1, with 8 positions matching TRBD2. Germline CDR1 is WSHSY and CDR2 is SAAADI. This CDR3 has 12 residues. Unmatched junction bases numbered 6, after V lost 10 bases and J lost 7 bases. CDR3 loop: CATGLAGNEQFF. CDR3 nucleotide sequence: TGCGCCACCGGACTAGCTGGGAATGAGCAGTTCTTC.

The CDR3 loop is CASSPYTGELFF. The CDR3 DNA reads as TGTGCCAGCAGCCCCTACACCGGGGAGCTGTTTTTT. The rearrangement links TRBV9 to TRBJ2-2, with no clear D. This CDR3 region has 12 residues. Trimming took 4 bases from V and 3 from J, leaving 4 bases between them. Germline CDR1 SGDLS, CDR2 YYNGEE.

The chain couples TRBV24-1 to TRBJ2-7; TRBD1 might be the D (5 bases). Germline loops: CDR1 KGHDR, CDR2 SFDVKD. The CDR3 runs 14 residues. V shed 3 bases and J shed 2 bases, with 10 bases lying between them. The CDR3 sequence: CATSDPQETYEQYF. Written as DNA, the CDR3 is TGTGCCACCAGTGATCCACAGGAGACCTACGAGCAGTACTTC.

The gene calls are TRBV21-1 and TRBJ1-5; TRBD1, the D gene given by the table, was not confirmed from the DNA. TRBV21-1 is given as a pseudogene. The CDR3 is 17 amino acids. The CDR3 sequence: CASPYRDPGGWYQPQHF. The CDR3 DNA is TGTGCCAGCCCCTATCGGGACCCAGGGGGCTGGTATCAGCCCCAGCATTTT.

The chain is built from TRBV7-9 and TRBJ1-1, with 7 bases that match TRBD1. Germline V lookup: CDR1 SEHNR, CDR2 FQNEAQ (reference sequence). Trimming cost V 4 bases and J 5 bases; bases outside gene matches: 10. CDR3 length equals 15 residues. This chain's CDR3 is CASSSTGTGSTEAFF. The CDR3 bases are TGTGCCAGCAGCTCGACAGGGACGGGTTCTACTGAAGCTTTCTTT. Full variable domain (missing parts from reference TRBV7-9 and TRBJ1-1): DTGVSQNPRHKITKRGQNVTFRCDPISEHNRLYWYRQTLGQGPEFLTYFQNEAQLEKSRLLSDRFSAERPKGSFSTLEIQRTEQGDSAMYLCASSSTGTGSTEAFFGQGTRLTVV.